Included here is one T cell receptor beta chain sequence, with context. The CDR3 spans 17 residues. Per the germline V gene, CDR1 is MGHRA and CDR2 is YSYEKL. V was clipped by 1 base and J by 5 bases; unmatched bases: 10. The source of the sample is a study of blood T cell repertoires in COVID-19. Generated by immunoSEQ multiplex PCR, the TCRdb table keeps only in-frame clones and is missing some. The sample consists of approximately 290,000 clones, approximately 86% of them appearing once. The TCR sequence derives from a man younger than 30 with active or convalescent COVID-19. The chain combines TRBV4-1 with TRBJ2-5; 10 nucleotides match TRBD2. Sequenced material: peripheral blood. DNA for the CDR3: TGCGCCAGCAGCCAAGGAATGGAACTAGCGGGGACTGAGACCCAGTACTTC. Its translation is CASSQGMELAGTETQYF.